This T cell receptor beta chain was sequenced in a study of blood T cell repertoires in COVID-19. This clone has only a few counts. The junction had 7 bases not matched to a gene; V was cut back by 4 bases and J by 5 bases. From germline, CDR1 is MNHEY and CDR2 SVGAGI. The CDR3 is 14 amino acids. Measured with immunoSEQ multiplex PCR; TCRdb has only the in-frame clones, and not every one. The sample lists under 30,000 clones; around 82% were seen once. The chain joins TRBV6-5 to TRBJ2-7, with 8 bases aligning to TRBD1. The sequencing input was peripheral blood. This receptor was taken from a man older than 75 with active COVID-19. The CDR3 reads CASSSTGGNDEQYF. The CDR3 nucleotides read TGTGCCAGCAGTTCAACAGGGGGTAACGACGAGCAGTACTTC.